Each of the 15 T cell receptor beta chains below was sequenced from the same sample in a study of PD-1 blockade in classical Hodgkin lymphoma. Each of the patients experienced relapse following autologous stem cell transplantation, and their brentuximab vedotin exposure differed. Method: immunoSEQ multiplex PCR; TCRdb's copy keeps in-frame clones and lacks some. This table holds approximately 99,000 clones, 80% to 90% found once. Sequencing used peripheral blood mononuclear cells (PBMCs), obtained before the second cycle of nivolumab. The source is a human donor with classical Hodgkin lymphoma.

The chain carries TRBV5-1 and TRBJ2-1; D uncertain. In germline, CDR1 is SGHRS, CDR2 YFSETQ. V was trimmed by 2 bases and J by 1 base, leaving 7 bases between them. CDR3 size: 14 residues. The CDR3 is CASSFDGSYNEQFF. The CDR3 DNA reads TGCGCCAGCAGCTTCGATGGGTCCTACAATGAGCAGTTCTTC.

Regarding this clone: One end of the junction varies from germline; a read error may be responsible. This chain links TRBV7-7 with TRBJ2-1; TRBD2 might be the D (6 bases). This CDR3 region has 18 residues. CDR1 SSHAT and CDR2 FNYEAQ come from the germline V gene (reference sequence). This chain's CDR3 is CASSLAPSLAKSYNEQFF. The CDR3 DNA follows: TGTGCTAGCAGCTTAGCCCCAAGCCTAGCGAAATCCTACAATGAGCAGTTCTTC.

The chain links TRBV5-1 to TRBJ2-6; the D is unclear. CDR1 and CDR2 from the germline V gene are SGHRS and YFSETQ. This CDR3 spans 15 amino acids. V lost 0 bases, J lost 0 bases, and 4 bases lay in between. CDR3 in amino acids: CASSLVSSGANVLTF. The CDR3 nucleotides read TGCGCCAGCAGCTTGGTTAGCTCTGGGGCCAACGTCCTGACTTTC.

The chain uses TRBV2 and TRBJ1-5, with a tentative D call TRBD1 (5 bases). Trimming removed 2 bases from V and 0 bases from J, with 11 bases in between. Germline V gene lookup returns CDR1 SNHLY and CDR2 FYNNEI. This CDR3 comprises 16 residues. CDR3 protein: CASSERQPNSNQPQHF. The CDR3 DNA sequence: TGTGCCAGCAGTGAAAGACAGCCGAATAGCAATCAGCCCCAGCATTTT.

The chain carries TRBV11-3 and TRBJ1-5; D is possibly TRBD1 (6 bases). The germline gives CDR1 SGHNT, CDR2 YENEEA. V was trimmed by 5 bases and J by 4 bases, leaving 30 bases between them. The CDR3 has 20 amino acids. The CDR3 DNA reads as TGTGCCAGCAGCCCAAGCGGTCGGGGGGCGAGCGGTATCTCGAATCAGCCCCAGCATTTT. Translation gives CASSPSGRGASGISNQPQHF.

This clone has only a few counts. This sequence joins TRBV19 and TRBJ1-2; D uncertain. The CDR3 totals 15 residues. Trimming took off 4 bases at V and 2 bases at J, with 14 bases between the two ends. Per germline, CDR1 LNHDA and CDR2 SQIVND (reference sequence). The CDR3 protein is CASSTRSAGNYGYTF. For the CDR3, the DNA is TGTGCCAGTAGTACCCGCTCTGCGGGGAACTATGGCTACACCTTC.

The CDR3 bases are TGTGCCAGCCGGGACAGGTCCTACGAGCAGTACTTC. Protein: CASRDRSYEQYF. The chain couples TRBV7-9 to TRBJ2-7; 8 bases are a match to TRBD1. Looked up from germline, CDR1 is SEHNR and CDR2 is FQNEAQ (reference sequence). CDR3 length: 12 amino acids. V lost 8 bases and J lost 1; bases outside the gene matches: 1.

Here the CDR3 reads CASSFQGPYNEQFF. The CDR3 nucleotides are TGTGCCAGCAGCTTCCAGGGACCTTACAATGAGCAGTTCTTC. The V and J genes are TRBV11-3 and TRBJ2-1; either TRBD1 or TRBD2 may fit D (5 bases each). The CDR3 loop spans 14 amino acids. Trimming took off 3 bases at V and 4 bases at J, with 10 bases between the two ends. The germline gives CDR1 SGHNT, CDR2 YENEEA.

The chain couples TRBV10-1 to TRBJ2-7; a possible D gene is TRBD2 (7 bases). CDR1 is WNHNN and CDR2 is SYGVQD in the germline V gene (reference sequence). Trimming took off 0 bases at V and 2 bases at J, with 14 bases between the two ends. The CDR3 extends over 16 amino acids. The CDR3 spells CASSESGGREPYEQYF. CDR3 nucleotides: TGCGCCAGCAGTGAGTCGGGGGGGCGCGAACCCTACGAGCAGTACTTC.

This rearrangement joins TRBV10-3 to TRBJ1-1, with a tentative D call TRBD1 (6 bases). V lost 5 bases to trimming and J lost 1 base, with 8 bases between them. CDR3 size: 13 residues. In germline, CDR1 is ENHRY, CDR2 SYGVKD. Written as DNA, the CDR3 is TGTGCCATCAGTCAGGGGCCGAACACTGAAGCTTTCTTT. It yields the protein CAISQGPNTEAFF.

The J gene is TRBJ1-5, the V gene TRBV19; 8 bases are a match to TRBD1. The V and J ends lost 6 bases and 0 bases, in that order; junction bases with no gene match: 13. From germline, CDR1 is LNHDA and CDR2 SQIVND (reference sequence). The CDR3 is 18 residues long. The CDR3 sequence: CASRTSGTGLYSNQPQHF. The CDR3 DNA is TGTGCCAGTAGAACGTCCGGGACAGGCTTATATAGCAATCAGCCCCAGCATTTT.

The rearrangement joins TRBV27 to TRBJ1-6; possible D gene TRBD1, 5 bases. Germline V gene data show CDR1 as MNHEY and CDR2 as SMNVEV (reference sequence). CDR3 length: 15 residues. Trimming took off 5 bases at V and 5 bases at J, with 13 bases between the two ends. DNA for the CDR3: TGTGCCAGCAGTGGCCGGGGGGGAAATAATTCACCCCTCCACTTT. Translating gives CASSGRGGNNSPLHF.

V and J are TRBV7-8 and TRBJ2-1; 12 bases match TRBD2. The CDR3 is made up of 20 amino acids. The germline V gene encodes CDR1 SGHVS and CDR2 FQNEAQ. Losses at the gene ends were 3 bases for V and 7 bases for J; bases not matched to a gene: 19. The CDR3 DNA sequence: TGTGCCAGCAGCTTTCAAGGGCCCGGAGCCCTAGCGGGAGGGGGTAATGAGCAGTTCTTC. Translation gives CASSFQGPGALAGGGNEQFF.

The J gene is TRBJ2-3, the V gene TRBV7-8; the match to TRBD2 covers 9 bases. CDR1 is SGHVS and CDR2 is FQNEAQ in the germline V gene. V lost 1 base, J lost 12 bases, and 8 bases stayed unmatched. The CDR3 contains 14 residues. The CDR3 coding sequence is TGTGCCAGCAGCTTAGAGGTCCTAGCGGGGAACCAGTATTTT. This translates into CASSLEVLAGNQYF. The full variable domain, its missing parts supplied by reference TRBV7-8 and TRBJ2-3, is GAGVSQSPRYKVAKRGQDVALRCDPISGHVSLFWYQQALGQGPEFLTYFQNEAQLDKSGLPSDRFFAERPEGSVSTLKIQRTQQEDSAVYLCASSLEVLAGNQYFGPGTRLTVL.

V gene TRBV27 combines with J gene TRBJ1-5; D uncertain. With 0 bases removed from V and 0 bases from J, the gap between germline ends came to 6 bases. This CDR3 comprises 15 residues. Germline V gives CDR1 MNHEY, CDR2 SMNVEV (reference sequence). The CDR3 nucleotides read TGTGCCAGCAGTTTATCAGAGTATAGCAATCAGCCCCAGCATTTT. The encoded protein is CASSLSEYSNQPQHF.